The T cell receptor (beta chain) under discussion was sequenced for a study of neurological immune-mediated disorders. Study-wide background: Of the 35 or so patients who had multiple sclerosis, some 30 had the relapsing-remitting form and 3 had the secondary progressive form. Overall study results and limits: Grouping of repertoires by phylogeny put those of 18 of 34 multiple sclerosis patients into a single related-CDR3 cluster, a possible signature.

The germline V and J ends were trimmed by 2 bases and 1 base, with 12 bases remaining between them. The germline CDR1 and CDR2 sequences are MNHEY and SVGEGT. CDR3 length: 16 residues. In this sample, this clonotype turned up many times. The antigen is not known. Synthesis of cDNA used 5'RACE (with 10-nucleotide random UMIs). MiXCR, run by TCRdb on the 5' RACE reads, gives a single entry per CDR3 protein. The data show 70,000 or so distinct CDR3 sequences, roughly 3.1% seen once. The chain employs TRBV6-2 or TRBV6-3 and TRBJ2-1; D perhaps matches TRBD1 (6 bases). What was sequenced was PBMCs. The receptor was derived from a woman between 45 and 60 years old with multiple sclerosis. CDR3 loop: CASSYPRGGSYNEQFF. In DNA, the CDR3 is TGTGCCAGCAGTTACCCCCGAGGGGGATCCTACAATGAGCAGTTCTTC.